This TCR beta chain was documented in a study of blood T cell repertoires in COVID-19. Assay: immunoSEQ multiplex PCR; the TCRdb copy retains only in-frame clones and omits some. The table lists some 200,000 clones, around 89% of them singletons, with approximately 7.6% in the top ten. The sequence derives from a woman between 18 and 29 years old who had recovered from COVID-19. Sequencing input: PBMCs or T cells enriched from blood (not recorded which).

CDR3 amino acids: CASSPGQGAYGYTF. In DNA, the CDR3 is TGTGCCAGTAGTCCGGGACAGGGGGCTTATGGCTACACCTTC. The rearrangement links TRBV19 to TRBJ1-2; 12 positions agree with TRBD1. V trimming: 5 bases; J trimming: 5 bases; junction bases outside the gene matches: 3. In germline, CDR1 is LNHDA, CDR2 SQIVND (reference sequence). The CDR3 totals 14 residues.